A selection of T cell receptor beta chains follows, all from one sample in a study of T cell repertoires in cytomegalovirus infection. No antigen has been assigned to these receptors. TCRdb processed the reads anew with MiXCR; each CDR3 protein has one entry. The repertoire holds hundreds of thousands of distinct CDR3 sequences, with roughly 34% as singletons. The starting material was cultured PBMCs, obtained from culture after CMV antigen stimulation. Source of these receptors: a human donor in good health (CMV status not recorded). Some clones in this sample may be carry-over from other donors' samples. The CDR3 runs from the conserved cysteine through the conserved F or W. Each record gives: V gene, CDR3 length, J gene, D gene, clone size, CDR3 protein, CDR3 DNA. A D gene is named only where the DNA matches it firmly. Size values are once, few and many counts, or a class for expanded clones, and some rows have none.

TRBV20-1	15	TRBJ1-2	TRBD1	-	CSARVDGTDYYGYTF	TGCAGTGCTAGAGTAGACGGGACAGACTACTATGGCTACACCTTC
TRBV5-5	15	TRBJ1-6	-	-	CASSLVETVNSPLHF	TGTGCCAGCAGCTTGGTTGAGACAGTCAATTCACCCCTCCACTTT
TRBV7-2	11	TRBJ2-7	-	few	CASRLSREQYF	TGTGCCAGCAGATTATCGAGGGAGCAGTACTTC
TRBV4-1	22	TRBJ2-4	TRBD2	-	CASSQGSISSGRPAVAKNIQYF	TGTGCCAGCAGCCAAGGCAGCATTAGTAGCGGGAGGCCTGCGGTTGCCAAAAACATTCAGTACTTC
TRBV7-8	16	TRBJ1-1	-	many	CASTPFGGGRNTEAFF	TGTGCCAGCACCCCCTTCGGCGGGGGCCGGAACACTGAAGCTTTCTTT
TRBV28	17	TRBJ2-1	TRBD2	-	CASSLVAGAGLYNEQFF	TGTGCCAGCAGTTTGGTAGCGGGAGCGGGGCTCTACAATGAGCAGTTCTTC
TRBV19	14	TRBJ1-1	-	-	CASSIDGTNTEAFF	TGTGCCAGTAGTATAGATGGGACGAACACTGAAGCTTTCTTT
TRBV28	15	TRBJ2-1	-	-	CASCQSSFPYNEQFF	TGTGCCAGCTGTCAGTCTAGCTTTCCCTACAATGAGCAGTTCTTC
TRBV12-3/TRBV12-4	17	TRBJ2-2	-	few	CASSFRIALNEDGELFF	TGTGCCAGCAGTTTTCGGATAGCCCTAAATGAGGACGGGGAGCTGTTTTTT
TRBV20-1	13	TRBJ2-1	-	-	CSATITPANEQFF	TGCAGTGCTACCATTACCCCGGCCAATGAGCAGTTCTTC
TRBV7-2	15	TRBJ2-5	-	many	CASSLEVGQQETQYF	TGTGCCAGCAGCTTAGAAGTAGGACAGCAAGAGACCCAGTACTTC
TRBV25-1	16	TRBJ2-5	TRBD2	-	CASSAMNRGGQETQYF	TGTGCCAGCAGTGCCATGAATCGGGGAGGGCAAGAGACCCAGTACTTC
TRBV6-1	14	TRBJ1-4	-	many	CASRTGADNEKLFF	TGTGCCAGCAGGACGGGGGCTGATAATGAAAAACTGTTTTTT
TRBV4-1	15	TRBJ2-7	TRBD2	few	CASSQPLAGAYEQYF	TGCGCCAGCAGCCAACCACTAGCGGGGGCCTACGAGCAGTACTTC
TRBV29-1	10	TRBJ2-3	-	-	CSAVYYTQYF	TGCAGCGCCGTATACTATACGCAGTATTTT
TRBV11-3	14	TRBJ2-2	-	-	CATARGENTGELFF	TGTGCCACCGCCCGCGGGGAGAACACCGGGGAGCTGTTTTTT
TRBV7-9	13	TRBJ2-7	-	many	CASSLANRDEQYF	TGTGCCAGCAGCTTAGCGAACAGGGACGAGCAGTACTTC
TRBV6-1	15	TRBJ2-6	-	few	CASSQMGPGANVLTF	TGTGCCAGCAGTCAGATGGGTCCTGGGGCCAACGTCCTGACTTTC
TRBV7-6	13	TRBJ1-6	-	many	CASSLGANSPLHF	TGTGCCAGCAGCTTAGGGGCTAATTCACCCCTCCACTTT
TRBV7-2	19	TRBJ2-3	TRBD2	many	CASSSRIGTSGRAPDTQYF	TGTGCCAGCAGCTCTCGGATCGGGACTAGCGGGAGGGCCCCGGATACGCAGTATTTT
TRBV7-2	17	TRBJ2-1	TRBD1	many	CASSSKVGGQGYNEQFF	TGTGCCAGCAGCTCAAAAGTAGGCGGACAGGGATACAATGAGCAGTTCTTC
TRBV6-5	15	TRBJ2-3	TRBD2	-	CASSVSTSGRGTQYF	TGTGCCAGCAGTGTTTCGACTAGCGGGAGAGGGACGCAGTATTTT
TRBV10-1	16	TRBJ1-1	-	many	CASSDQAAGPYTEAFF	TGCGCCAGCAGTGACCAAGCAGCGGGGCCCTACACTGAAGCTTTCTTT
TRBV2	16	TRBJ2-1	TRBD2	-	CASTLNGLAGGDEQFF	TGTGCCAGCACCCTGAATGGACTAGCGGGAGGGGATGAGCAGTTCTTC
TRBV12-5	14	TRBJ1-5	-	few	CASGPGQNNQPQHF	TGTGCTAGTGGTCCCGGACAGAACAATCAGCCCCAGCATTTT
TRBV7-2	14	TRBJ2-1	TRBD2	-	CASSLERGLAGIIF	TGTGCCAGCAGCTTAGAGAGGGGACTAGCGGGAATAATCTTC
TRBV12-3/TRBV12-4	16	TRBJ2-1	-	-	CASSFGTTVVYNEQFF	TGTGCCAGCAGTTTTGGGACCACGGTTGTCTACAATGAGCAGTTCTTC
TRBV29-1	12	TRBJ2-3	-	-	CSAVRAEDTQYF	TGCAGCGCAGTACGGGCCGAAGATACGCAGTATTTT
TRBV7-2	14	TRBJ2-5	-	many	CASSLRQGQETQYF	TGTGCCAGCAGCTTACGGCAGGGCCAAGAGACCCAGTACTTC
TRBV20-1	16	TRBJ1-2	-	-	CSAPDRIGQLNYGYTF	TGCAGTGCCCCAGACCGAATCGGACAGCTTAACTATGGCTACACCTTC
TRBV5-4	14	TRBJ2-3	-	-	CASSFAESTDTQYF	TGTGCCAGCAGCTTTGCAGAAAGCACAGATACGCAGTATTTT
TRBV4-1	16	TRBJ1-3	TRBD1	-	CASSQLQGARIDTIYF	TGCGCCAGCAGCCAATTGCAGGGGGCTAGAATCGACACCATATATTTT
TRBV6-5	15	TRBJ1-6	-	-	CASSYDGSYNSPLHF	TGTGCCAGCAGTTACGATGGGTCCTATAATTCACCCCTCCACTTT
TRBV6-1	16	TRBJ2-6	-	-	CASSEVRAAGANVLTF	TGTGCCAGCAGTGAAGTGAGGGCGGCTGGGGCCAACGTCCTGACTTTC
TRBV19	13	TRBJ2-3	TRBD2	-	CATRLAGTDTQYF	TGTGCCACAAGACTAGCGGGCACAGATACGCAGTATTTT
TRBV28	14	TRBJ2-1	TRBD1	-	CASMGQAIIGEQFF	TGTGCCAGCATGGGACAGGCCATTATTGGTGAGCAGTTCTTC